This TCR beta chain was identified in a study of blood T cell repertoires in COVID-19. About the study: Some COVID-19 samples were acute and others convalescent; all came from the United States, Italy and Spain.

Original handling: Reference gene primers were amplified, and this amplification served to estimate nucleated cell counts. Repertoires were generated with immunoSEQ multiplex PCR, while TCRdb's copy carries only in-frame clones and drops some. That table supplies the V and J calls and clone size; D and trimming were determined from the DNA. The table includes around 100,000 clones, roughly nine tenths detected once. The CDR3 extends over 13 amino acids. CDR1 is SGHTA, CDR2 FQGNSA, per germline. The junction had 2 bases not matched to a gene; V was cut back by 2 bases and J by 11 bases. This sequence originates from a man aged 50 to 60 in a cohort sampled during active COVID-19. The V call is TRBV7-2, the J call TRBJ1-6; TRBD1 aligns across 8 bases. Sequenced material: peripheral blood. Here the CDR3 DNA reads TGTGCCAGCAGCTTACAACAGGGGGCACCCCTCCACTTT. Translation gives CASSLQQGAPLHF.